This T cell receptor beta chain was observed in a study of blood T cells in healthy people across ages (dated by TCRdb to about 2015). At the level of the whole study: In model experiments, template switching captured about one uniquely barcoded TCR beta cDNA molecule for every two T cells. The study measured age-related changes in TCR beta repertoire diversity using deep sequencing normalized with unique cDNA molecular identifiers. Four age groups were formed from the donors: young (average about 15 years), middle-aged (just under 40), aged (more than 55) and long-lived (around 80). To avoid experimental bias, donors of different ages were distributed randomly across sequencing lanes. Two additional independent replicas of 1 million unique cDNA reads from the same blood draw were analyzed for two donors (one aged 18 to 29 and one aged 80 or older). Broader findings and caveats from the paper: Estimates of total diversity based on one million sequenced T cells were regarded as lower bounds and as underestimates. Observed TCR beta diversity per million T cells fell roughly linearly with age, and a significant reduction was already apparent by age around 44. Compared with the aged group, more naive CD4+ T cells, fewer expanded clones and increased TCR diversity were shown by the long-lived group, suggesting age selection. Since profiling was done on bulk unsorted PBMCs, naive and antigen-experienced compartments could not be conclusively compared. There was a strong correlation between observed TCR beta diversity and the percentage of naive T cells measured by flow cytometry. Because the CMV infection status of the donors was unknown, age-related changes in expanded clonotypes may potentially have been confounded.

Libraries were prepared through 5' RACE. The run used an Illumina HiSeq 2500. The second PCR ran for about 7 to 11 cycles and used a J-beta primer mix along with a sample-barcoded 5' primer. Each TCR beta cDNA molecule received a unique molecular identifier from a template-switch 5' adaptor carrying 12 random nucleotides. At least 3 million CDR3-containing paired-end reads were obtained from each sample. First-strand cDNA was synthesized from all RNA with the Mint cDNA synthesis kit, primed by a TRBC-specific oligonucleotide. Following uracil-DNA glycosylase treatment, all cDNA underwent a first 18-cycle PCR with the universal primers M1SS and BC2_uni_R. Processing in the source paper ran as follows. For normalization, 1 million high-quality reads, each with a distinct molecular identifier, were randomly selected from each sample. Reads sharing molecular identifiers were discarded rather than binned into consensus sequences. MiTCR, set to a Q25 quality threshold and the strictest error-elimination algorithm, was used for CDR3 identification, clonotype clustering and error correction. A nonparametric unseen species model with Euler transformation was used to estimate lower-bound total TCR beta diversity. TCRdb ran its own pipeline on the public reads, namely fastp trimming at Q25 and MiXCR clone calling, and kept in-frame beta chains. Rows with a matching CDR3 protein are joined into one entry that keeps the most common DNA and genes. TCRdb's processing, not the authors', yielded these V and J calls. The sample contains just over 800,000 distinct CDR3 sequences, about 59% of them found a single time. The ten most abundant clones make up 28% of the sample.

The CDR3 runs 16 amino acids, cysteine and phenylalanine included. Of all the DNA, just the CDR3 is kept, 48 bases in frame from base 1. Compared with germline, V lacks 5 bases and J lacks 3 bases; bases without a gene match: 8. CDR1 and CDR2 are read off the germline V gene as SGHTA and FQGNSA. On this clonotype itself: The antigen it binds to is not known. Base qualities are not at hand, and no much larger clone is one base apart.

The donors were a few dozen Caucasian individuals from Russia, aged 6 to 90 years, who were systemically healthy. Roughly 11 milliliters of peripheral blood were drawn from each donor into EDTA-treated Vacutainer tubes. PBMCs were isolated by Ficoll-Paque density-gradient centrifugation, with at least 7 million obtained per sample. Trizol reagent was used to extract total RNA from the PBMCs, yielding at least 5.5 micrograms per sample. The percentages of naive CD45RAhigh/CD27high T cells were determined by flow cytometry on a PBMC aliquot from every donor. This chain is built from TRBV7-2 and TRBJ1-4, with 8 bases in between that match TRBD1. This clonotype was sampled from a man aged 25-45 years in good health. Sequencing was carried out using blood. The CDR3 in this case is CASSRGTGAPNEKLFF. The sequenced DNA is TGTGCCAGCAGCCGTGGGACAGGCGCTCCTAATGAAAAACTGTTTTTT. With the portions outside the CDR3 filled from the reference TRBV7-2 and TRBJ1-4 genes, the complete variable region becomes GAGVSQSPSNKVTEKGKDVELRCDPISGHTALYWYRQSLGQGLEFLIYFQGNSAPDKSGLPSDRFSAERTGGSVSTLTIQRTQQEDSAVYLCASSRGTGAPNEKLFFGSGTQLSVL.